This T cell receptor beta chain came from a study of blood T cell repertoires in COVID-19. About the study: Recovery meant two consecutive negative NP/OP PCR tests, professional clearance, or resolved symptoms. Donors in the United States, Italy and Spain gave samples during acute or convalescent COVID-19.

Which cohort a participant joined came from the clinical history participants gave. This clone was observed a single time. With 4 bases clipped from V and 6 bases from J, the junction kept 9 bases outside the gene matches. Germline CDR1 reads SGHKS; CDR2 reads YYEKEE (reference sequence). CDR3 size: 15 residues. In the original analysis: Amplified reference gene primers provided the basis for estimating nucleated cell counts. Sequencing was performed with immunoSEQ multiplex PCR; in TCRdb, only in-frame clones are kept and a portion is missing. V and J calls and clone size follow that table, whereas D and trimming were derived from the DNA. The sample lists around 200,000 clones; approximately 87% were seen once.

Sequencing was done on a sample of PBMCs or T cells enriched from blood (not recorded which). The source is a woman aged 45-59 years in a cohort exposed to, infected with or recovered from COVID-19 (not recorded which). The chain employs TRBV5-5 and TRBJ1-5, with 8 nucleotides matching TRBD1. The DNA of the CDR3 is TGTGCCAGCAGCACCGGACAGGGAGGGGCTCAGCCCCAGCATTTT. Translated: CASSTGQGGAQPQHF.